The sequence of this T cell receptor (beta chain) was determined in a study of blood T cell repertoires in COVID-19. Only in-frame clones appear in the TCRdb table, and some are missing; sequencing was by immunoSEQ multiplex PCR. The sample yields about 260,000 clones, roughly 90% seen once. In germline, CDR1 is LGHDT, CDR2 YNNKEL (reference sequence). The length of the CDR3 is 17 residues. Trimming took off 1 base at V and 5 bases at J, with 21 bases between the two ends. The sequenced sample consisted of peripheral blood. The TCR sequence derives from a human donor in a cohort sampled during active COVID-19. The J gene is TRBJ2-7, the V gene TRBV3-1 (or the pseudogene TRBV3-2), with a tentative D call TRBD1 (6 bases). The CDR3 region has the DNA TGTGCCAGCAGCCAAGTCAGGGGCAGGGGCTATATGGACGAGCAGTACTTC. This translates into CASSQVRGRGYMDEQYF.